This TCR beta chain was retrieved from a study of blood T cell repertoires in COVID-19. Study information: Whether acute or convalescent, the COVID-19 samples came from the United States, Italy and Spain.

Using immunoSEQ multiplex PCR, the repertoire was profiled, and TCRdb retains in-frame clones only, with some absent. The sample yields fewer than 350,000 clones, around nine tenths seen once. This TCR derives from a woman in her thirties with COVID-19, enrolled during active disease. Input material: peripheral blood.

The CDR3 nucleotides read TGTGCCAGCAGCGTAGAAGGGCAGGGGGGATATGGCTACACCTTC. Translating it yields CASSVEGQGGYGYTF. The chain has TRBV9 and TRBJ1-2; 7 bases line up with TRBD1. The CDR3 totals 15 residues. Germline CDR1 SGDLS, CDR2 YYNGEE. V shed 0 bases, J shed 5 bases, and the junction held 7 bases outside the gene matches.